This T cell receptor (beta chain) derives from a study of shared clonotypes between healthy human individuals (dated by TCRdb to 2018 to 2020). Regarding the research as a whole: A couple of women and a few men aged 18 to 49 years were included in the cohort. Between about 0.8 and 9 billion PBMCs per donor were obtained by leukapheresis. To estimate repertoire size and how much clonotypes are shared between individuals, the study performed deep sequencing of blood TCR repertoires from about five healthy adults. For each donor, CD4 naive and CD4 memory were each given three plates, CD8 naive was given two plates, and CD8 memory was given one plate. Different laboratories and diverse techniques were used to prepare libraries and sequence TCR repertoires, to increase sequencing depth and limit assay-specific biases.

Overall results and qualifications from the work: Approximately 4.8% of naive CD4, more than 3% of naive CD8, approximately 2.2% of memory CD4, and 0.35% to 0.4% of memory CD8 clonotypes were shared across a few donors. Pairwise subsampling indicated that sequencing depth was expected to affect the degree of clonotype sharing among donors. Larger estimated clonotype richness was generally found for naive subsets than for memory subsets. Even with the large sequencing depth, rarefaction of the sorted-subset datasets indicated that sequencing was incomplete. The small number of donors limited the genetic and exposure-history diversity represented. Compared with non-shared clonotypes, the clonotypes found in all four sorted-subset donors had higher generation probabilities. Sampling was restricted to blood, and TCR repertoires in tissues likely differ from the TCR repertoires found in blood.

The donors were healthy, HIV-negative adults who had no recently reported acute infections or vaccinations. Every donor was a Caucasian adult living in Nashville, Tennessee, USA. CD4+ T cells were enriched by magnetic negative selection, after which naive cells were positively selected on CD45RA and the negative fraction was taken as the memory subset. Blood was obtained by leukapheresis, after which PBMCs were separated by Ficoll-Histopaque density gradient centrifugation and cryopreserved in liquid nitrogen vapor phase. Purity and quantity of every magnetically sorted T cell population were checked by analytical flow cytometry. Genomic DNA was isolated from each sorted fraction and quantified by UV absorbance on a Nanodrop 2000c. Using the deep immunoSEQ assay, multiplex PCR amplified TCR CDR3 regions from genomic DNA. For each cell subset, the extracted genomic DNA was distributed evenly across all wells of several immunoSEQ 96-well plates, and each plate served as one replicate. Each replicate PCR for sorted subsets received about 210 ng genomic DNA, equal to 28,000 or so T cell genomes. The purified libraries were quantified using a Qubit 3.0 fluorometer, sized with a Bioanalyzer 2100, and then quantified again using the KAPA Library Quantification kit. Every immunoSEQ 96-well plate was sequenced on a separate single-read 150-cycle Illumina NextSeq 550 flow cell. The study's processing was this. Because the immunoSEQ output held only junctional sequences and lacked quality scores, the filtering could not match the filtering applied to full-length reads. To assign V/J genes and CDR3, sequences were annotated against IMGT germline references using PyIR, a Python wrapper for IgBLAST v1.9. Reads with weak V/J assignments (E-value above 1e-6), missing CDR3, stop codons, out-of-frame junctions, or ambiguous translated residues were removed. V3J clonotypes were defined as sequences sharing the same inferred V gene, J gene, and CDR3 amino acid sequence. Percentage overlap between repertoires was calculated by dividing the number of shared unique clonotypes by the size of the smaller repertoire. RTK rarefaction, the Chao1 estimator, and Recon v2.1 estimates of unobserved clonotypes were used to assess repertoire richness. For all TCRbeta clonotypes obtained by the gDNA method from a few donors, generation probabilities were computed with OLGA. TCRdb took this table from immuneACCESS and kept in-frame rearrangements with V and J called. Such tables lack part of the clones; where checked against another copy, unresolved V genes explain under half of the gap, and the rest is unexplained. V, J and clone size were drawn from that table, and D and trimming were deduced from the DNA. The sample table records 550,000 to 700,000 clones; less than 80% of these occur just once. Of the sample, around 2% is held by the ten largest clones.

From a lookup of the germline V gene, CDR1 and CDR2 are SGHVS and FQNEAQ. Measured from the cysteine to the phenylalanine, the CDR3 is 13 residues long. Only the CDR3 region is kept as DNA, spanning 39 bases read in frame from base 1. V is pared back by 2 bases and J by 6 bases, with 8 bases lying between the germline termini. For this clone: What this receptor recognizes is not known. No much larger clone exists at a distance of one base, and base qualities are not known.

The receptor's source is a woman in her twenties or thirties in good health. This chain is built from TRBV7-8 and TRBJ1-5; no D gene can be assigned with confidence. What was sequenced was memory CD4+ T cells sorted from blood. This sample's cell subset or site label indicates: CD45RA-negative fraction. The CDR3 in this case is CASSLSWGQPQHF. The DNA is TGTGCCAGCAGCTTATCGTGGGGTCAGCCCCAGCATTTT.